This record concerns one TCR beta chain sequence. PCR primers comprised 60 Vbeta and 13 Jbeta primers. TCRdb keeps only in-frame clones here, not all; method: immunoSEQ multiplex PCR. Of approximately 110,000 clones listed, 65% to 85% were seen once; the top ten hold less than 0.25%. The CDR3 covers 12 residues. Germline CDR1 and CDR2: SGHNT and YENEEA. Trimming left V 5 bases short and J 5 bases short, with 8 bases between. This entry belongs to a study of cytomegalovirus exposure and HLA in healthy donors. The material sequenced was PBMCs. This chain uses TRBV11-3 with TRBJ2-3; D perhaps matches TRBD1 (6 bases). This sequence was found in a man aged 45-65 years in good health and CMV-seronegative. The CDR3, as DNA: TGTGCCAGCAGCCGAGGGGGAGATACGCAGTATTTT. Translated: CASSRGGDTQYF. The full variable domain, its missing parts supplied by reference TRBV11-3 and TRBJ2-3, is EAGVVQSPRYKIIEKKQPVAFWCNPISGHNTLYWYLQNLGQGPELLIRYENEEAVDDSQLPKDRFSAERLKGVDSTLKIQPAELGDSAVYLCASSRGGDTQYFGPGTRLTVL.